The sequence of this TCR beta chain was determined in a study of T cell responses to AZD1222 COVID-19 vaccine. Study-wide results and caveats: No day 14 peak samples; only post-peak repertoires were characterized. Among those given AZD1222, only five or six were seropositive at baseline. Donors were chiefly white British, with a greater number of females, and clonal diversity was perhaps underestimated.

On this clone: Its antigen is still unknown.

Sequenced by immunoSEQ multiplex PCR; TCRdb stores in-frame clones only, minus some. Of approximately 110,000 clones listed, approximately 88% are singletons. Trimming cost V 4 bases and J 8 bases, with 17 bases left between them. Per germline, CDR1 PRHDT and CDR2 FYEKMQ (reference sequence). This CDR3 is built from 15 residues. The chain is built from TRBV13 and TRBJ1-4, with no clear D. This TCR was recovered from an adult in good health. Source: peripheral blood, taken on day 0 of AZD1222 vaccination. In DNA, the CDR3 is TGTGCCAGCAGCTACTATAGGGAGATTCCGGAAAAACTGTTTTTT. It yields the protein CASSYYREIPEKLFF.